Each of the 14 T cell receptor beta chains below was sequenced from the same sample in a study of T cells after yellow fever vaccination. TCRdb ran MiXCR on the 5' RACE reads and lists one entry per CDR3 protein. The sample lists 400,000 or so distinct CDR3 sequences, about 19% seen once, with over 15% in the top ten. This sample comprised PBMCs, obtained before the yellow fever booster vaccination. The receptors were gathered from a man between 18 and 29 years old who received the YFV17D yellow fever vaccine.

The chain carries TRBV20-1 and TRBJ2-7; perhaps TRBD2 as D (5 bases). The CDR3 has 14 residues. Trimming took 2 bases from V and 5 from J, leaving 16 bases between them. Germline loops: CDR1 DFQATT, CDR2 SNEGSKA (reference sequence). CDR3 sequence reads: CSARPSGPGDEQYF. CDR3 DNA: TGCAGTGCTAGACCCAGCGGCCCTGGGGACGAGCAGTACTTC.

CDR3 in DNA: TGCGCCAGCAGCCCAATCGGCAGGGGCACAGATACGCAGTATTTT. The encoded protein is CASSPIGRGTDTQYF. The rearrangement links TRBV5-1 to TRBJ2-3; the D gene is possibly TRBD1 (5 bases). V lost 4 bases, J lost 1 base, and 13 bases lay in between. Germline assignment: CDR1 SGHRS and CDR2 YFSETQ. The CDR3 consists of 15 residues.

The rearrangement joins TRBV15 to TRBJ2-1; D gene ambiguous. Germline V lookup: CDR1 LNHNV, CDR2 YYDKDF (reference sequence). CDR3 size: 16 residues. The V and J ends lost 0 bases and 6 bases respectively, with 15 bases between them. This chain's CDR3 is CATSRDGREAGNEQFF. The CDR3 nucleotides read TGTGCCACCAGCAGAGATGGGCGAGAGGCTGGCAATGAGCAGTTCTTC.

The V and J genes are TRBV4-1 and TRBJ2-7; 10 bases line up with TRBD2. Per the germline V gene, CDR1 is MGHRA and CDR2 is YSYEKL. Trimming at V came to 4 bases and at J to 4 bases, leaving 13 bases not matched to a gene. The CDR3 sequence is 17 residues long. The CDR3 region is CASSPYSGGTYGYEQYF. CDR3 nucleotides: TGCGCCAGCAGCCCTTATAGCGGGGGGACCTACGGATACGAGCAGTACTTC.

V gene TRBV4-1 combines with J gene TRBJ2-5, with 10 bases lining up with TRBD2. The CDR3 extends over 20 amino acids. Losses at the gene ends were 4 bases for V and 5 bases for J; bases not matched to a gene: 22. The germline CDR1 and CDR2 sequences are MGHRA and YSYEKL. DNA of the CDR3: TGCGCCAGCAGCCCCGTTTATTTGGGACAGTGGGGACTAGCGACGGAGACCCAGTACTTC. This encodes CASSPVYLGQWGLATETQYF.

This clonotype has a handful of counts. The V call is TRBV5-6, the J call TRBJ2-2; no clear D gene. V was clipped by 0 bases and J by 5 bases, with 11 bases between them. The germline V gene has CDR1 SGHDT and CDR2 YYEEEE. This CDR3 is 15 amino acids long. The chain's CDR3 is CASSLAMAKTGELFF. The CDR3 DNA sequence: TGTGCCAGCAGCTTGGCGATGGCCAAAACCGGGGAGCTGTTTTTT. The complete variable domain, with remaining parts taken from reference TRBV5-6 and TRBJ2-2, reads DAGVTQSPTHLIKTRGQQVTLRCSPKSGHDTVSWYQQALGQGPQFIFQYYEEEERQRGNFPDRFSGHQFPNYSSELNVNALLLGDSALYLCASSLAMAKTGELFFGEGSRLTVL.

The chain employs TRBV12-5 and TRBJ2-7; D is unclear. Germline V lookup: CDR1 LGHNT, CDR2 FRNRAP. V was shortened by 0 bases and J by 3 bases, with 12 bases between the two germline ends. The CDR3 is 15 residues long. CDR3 sequence: CASGLVGQIYYEQYF. CDR3 nucleotides: TGTGCTAGTGGTTTGGTAGGTCAGATTTACTACGAGCAGTACTTC.

This clonotype was counted between two and nine times. The V gene is TRBV11-2, the J gene TRBJ2-2; maybe TRBD1 (6 bases). Germline lookup yields CDR1 SGHAT and CDR2 FQNNGV. This CDR3 has 15 amino acids. V lost 1 base, J lost 4 bases, and 10 bases lay in between. CDR3 in amino acids: CASSLGTVITGELFF. The CDR3, as DNA: TGTGCCAGCAGCTTAGGGACAGTTATCACCGGGGAGCTGTTTTTT.

This rearrangement joins TRBV5-1 to TRBJ2-5, with D unresolved. Trimming stripped 0 bases from V and 2 bases from J, with 11 bases between. Germline V gene lookup returns CDR1 SGHRS and CDR2 YFSETQ. This CDR3 region has 15 residues. The CDR3 protein is CASSLATRFQETQYF. The CDR3 DNA is TGCGCCAGCAGCTTGGCCACGAGGTTTCAAGAGACCCAGTACTTC.

This clonotype has just a few counts. V usage is TRBV30 and J usage is TRBJ2-7; D unclear. The CDR3 is 11 residues long. The germline V gene encodes CDR1 GTSNPN and CDR2 SVGIG (reference sequence). V shed 5 bases and J shed 2 bases, with 7 bases lying between them. In nucleotides, the CDR3 is TGTGCCTGGGGTCGGGCCTACGAGCAGTACTTC. Translated: CAWGRAYEQYF.

The genes are TRBV4-1 and TRBJ2-6; possibly TRBD2 for D (5 bases). Germline loops: CDR1 MGHRA, CDR2 YSYEKL. The CDR3 contains 19 residues. Trimming stripped 1 base from V and 0 bases from J, with 16 bases between. The chain's CDR3 is CASSQGMLGLNSGANVLTF. DNA of the CDR3: TGCGCCAGCAGCCAAGGAATGCTAGGACTTAACTCTGGGGCCAACGTCCTGACTTTC.

The table lists this clonotype with a few counts. J is TRBJ1-1 and V is TRBV12-3 or TRBV12-4; the D gene is possibly TRBD1 (6 bases). The V gene lost 4 bases and the J gene lost 12 bases, with 24 bases spanning the gap. The CDR3 loop spans 15 amino acids. CDR3 sequence reads: CASSSTASGTYRSFF. The CDR3 DNA reads as TGTGCCAGCAGTTCCACAGCTTCCGGGACATACAGATCTTTCTTT.

This clonotype was detected a few times. V usage is TRBV20-1 and J usage is TRBJ2-5; TRBD1 or TRBD2 may be the D gene (5 bases each). Germline V gene lookup returns CDR1 DFQATT and CDR2 SNEGSKA (reference sequence). The V gene lost 6 bases and the J gene lost 5 bases, with 13 bases spanning the gap. This CDR3 spans 12 amino acids. The CDR3 is CSARDGEETQYF. CDR3 nucleotide sequence: TGCAGTGCCAGGGACGGGGAGGAGACCCAGTACTTC.

This clonotype showed up just a few times. The V gene is TRBV5-1, the J gene TRBJ2-1; 10 nucleotides align to TRBD2. The CDR3 sequence is 16 residues long. The germline V gene has CDR1 SGHRS and CDR2 YFSETQ. The J segment lost 5 bases and the V segment lost 0 bases, leaving 5 bases of the junction unmatched. CDR3 protein: CASSLGLAGVNNEQFF. As DNA, the CDR3 is TGCGCCAGCAGCTTGGGGCTAGCGGGGGTCAACAATGAGCAGTTCTTC.